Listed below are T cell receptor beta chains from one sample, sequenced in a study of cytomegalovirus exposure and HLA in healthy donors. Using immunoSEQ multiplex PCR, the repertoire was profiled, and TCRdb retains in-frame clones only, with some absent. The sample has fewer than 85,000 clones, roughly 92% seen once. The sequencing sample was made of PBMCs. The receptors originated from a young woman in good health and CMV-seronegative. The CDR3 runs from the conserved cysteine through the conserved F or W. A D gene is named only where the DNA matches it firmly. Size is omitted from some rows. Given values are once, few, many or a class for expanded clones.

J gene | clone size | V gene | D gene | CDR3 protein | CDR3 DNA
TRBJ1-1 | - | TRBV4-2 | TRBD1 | CASSHPGTGYMNTEAFF | TGTGCCAGCAGCCACCCCGGGACAGGTTACATGAACACTGAAGCTTTCTTT
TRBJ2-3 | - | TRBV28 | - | CASSLYRAQYF | TGTGCCAGCAGTTTATACAGGGCCCAGTATTTT
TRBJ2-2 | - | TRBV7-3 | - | CASSLSGADTGELFF | TGTGCCAGCAGCTTATCAGGGGCGGACACCGGGGAGCTGTTTTTT
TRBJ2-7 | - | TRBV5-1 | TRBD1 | CASSLALGTGMSEQYF | TGCGCCAGCAGCTTGGCCCTCGGGACAGGGATGAGCGAGCAGTACTTC
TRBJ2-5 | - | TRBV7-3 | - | CASSLAGTLRGKETQYF | TGTGCCAGCAGCTTAGCTGGTACTTTACGCGGGAAAGAGACCCAGTACTTC
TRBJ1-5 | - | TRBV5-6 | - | CASSRGGYSNQPQHF | TGTGCCAGCAGCAGGGGGGGCTATAGCAATCAGCCCCAGCATTTT
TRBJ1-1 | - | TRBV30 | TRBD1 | CAWSYRGVRNTEAFF | TGTGCCTGGAGCTACAGGGGGGTGAGGAACACTGAAGCTTTCTTT
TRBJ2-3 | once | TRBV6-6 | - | CASSYFLAGSTDTQYF | TGTGCCAGCAGTTACTTTTTAGCAGGGAGCACAGATACGCAGTATTTT
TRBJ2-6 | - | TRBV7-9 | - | CASSLLGSFSSGANVLTF | TGTGCCAGCAGCTTACTCGGGTCCTTCTCCTCTGGGGCCAACGTCCTGACTTTC
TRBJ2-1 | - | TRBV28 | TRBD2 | CASSSGGSSYNEQFF | TGTGCCAGCAGTTCGGGGGGAAGCTCCTACAATGAGCAGTTCTTC
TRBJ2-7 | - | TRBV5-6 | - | CASSLSQGRYEQYF | TGTGCCAGCAGCTTATCTCAGGGGCGGTACGAGCAGTACTTC
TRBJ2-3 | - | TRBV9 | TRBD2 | CASSARTSGGTDTQYF | TGTGCCAGCAGCGCAAGGACTAGCGGGGGAACAGATACGCAGTATTTT
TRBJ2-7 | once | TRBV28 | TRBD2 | CASSSFSGGFYEQYF | TGTGCCAGCAGTTCATTTAGCGGGGGGTTCTACGAGCAGTACTTC
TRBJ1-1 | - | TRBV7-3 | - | CASSLQGRNTEAFF | TGTGCCAGCAGCTTACAGGGGAGGAACACTGAAGCTTTCTTT
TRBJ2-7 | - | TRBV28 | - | CASMAGVYEQPYF | TGTGCCAGCATGGCAGGGGTCTACGAGCAGCCGTACTTC
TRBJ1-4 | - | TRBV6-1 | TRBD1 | CASTWTGGINEKLFF | TGTGCCAGCACCTGGACAGGGGGCATTAATGAAAAACTGTTTTTT
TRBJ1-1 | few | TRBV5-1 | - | CASSLVVGGIGVSNTEAFF | TGCGCCAGCAGCTTGGTGGTGGGGGGGATAGGAGTATCGAACACTGAAGCTTTCTTT
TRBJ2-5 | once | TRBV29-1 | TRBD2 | CSVWTSGGETQYF | TGCAGCGTCTGGACTAGCGGCGGGGAGACCCAGTACTTC
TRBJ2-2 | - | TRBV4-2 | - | CASSQVPGRGTGELFF | TGTGCCAGCAGCCAAGTTCCAGGAAGGGGCACCGGGGAGCTGTTTTTT
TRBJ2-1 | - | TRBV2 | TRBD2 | CANTLGLAGGLSYNEQFF | TGTGCCAACACGCTCGGACTAGCGGGGGGGCTATCCTACAATGAGCAGTTCTTC
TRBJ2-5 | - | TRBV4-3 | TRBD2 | CASSAQNTGTTEETQYF | TGCGCCAGCAGCGCCCAGAACACCGGGACTACGGAAGAGACCCAGTACTTC
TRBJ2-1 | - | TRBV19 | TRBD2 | CASSIVPGSGGYNEQFF | TGTGCCAGTAGTATAGTCCCGGGCTCGGGGGGGTACAATGAGCAGTTCTTC
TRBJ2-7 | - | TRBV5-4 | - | CASSPTGAGGSEQYF | TGTGCCAGCAGCCCTACAGGGGCGGGGGGCTCCGAGCAGTACTTC
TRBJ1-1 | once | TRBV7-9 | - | CASSLEGFGNTEAFF | TGTGCCAGCAGCTTAGAGGGGTTCGGGAACACTGAAGCTTTCTTT
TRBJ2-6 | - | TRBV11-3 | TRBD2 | CASSRGDSGANVLTF | TGTGCCAGCAGCCGGGGGGACTCTGGGGCCAACGTCCTGACTTTC
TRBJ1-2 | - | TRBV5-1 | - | CASSSLEGNYGYTF | TGCGCCAGCAGCTCATTGGAGGGGAACTATGGCTACACCTTC
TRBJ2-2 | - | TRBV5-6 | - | CASSPVPRTGELFF | TGTGCCAGCAGCCCAGTCCCCCGCACCGGGGAGCTGTTTTTT
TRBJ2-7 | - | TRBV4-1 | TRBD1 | CASSLQGNEQYF | TGCGCCAGCAGCCTACAGGGGAACGAGCAGTACTTC
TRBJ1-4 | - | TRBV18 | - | CASSPIPVTNEKLFF | TGTGCCAGCTCACCAATCCCAGTCACTAATGAAAAACTGTTTTTT
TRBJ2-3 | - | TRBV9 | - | CASSVAQQVTLTDTQYF | TGTGCCAGCAGCGTCGCACAACAGGTTACCCTCACAGATACGCAGTATTTT
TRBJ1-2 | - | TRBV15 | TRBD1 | CATSRDRGTGGYTF | TGTGCCACCAGCAGAGATCGGGGGACAGGGGGCTACACCTTC
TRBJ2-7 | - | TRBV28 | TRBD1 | CANIHAGTGDEQYF | TGTGCCAACATTCACGCTGGGACAGGAGACGAGCAGTACTTC
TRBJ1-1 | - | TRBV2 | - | CASGLRDTEAFF | TGTGCCAGCGGCCTCAGGGACACTGAAGCTTTCTTT
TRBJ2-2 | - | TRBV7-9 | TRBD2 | CASSLDVLAGETGELFF | TGTGCCAGCAGCTTAGACGTCCTAGCGGGGGAAACCGGGGAGCTGTTTTTT
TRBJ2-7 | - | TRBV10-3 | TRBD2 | CAIRGEGRYEQYF | TGTGCCATCAGGGGGGAGGGGAGGTACGAGCAGTACTTC
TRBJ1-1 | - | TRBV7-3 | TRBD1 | CASSLRGTGRGGTEAFF | TGTGCCAGCAGCTTAAGGGGGACAGGGCGGGGTGGCACTGAAGCTTTCTTT
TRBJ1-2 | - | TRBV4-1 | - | CASSQAAEEGYTF | TGCGCCAGCAGCCAAGCGGCAGAGGAAGGCTACACCTTC
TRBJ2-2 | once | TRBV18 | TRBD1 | CASSPTGQPNTGELFF | TGTGCCAGCTCACCCACGGGACAGCCGAACACCGGGGAGCTGTTTTTT
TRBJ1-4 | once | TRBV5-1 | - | CASSPLGQPSVNEKLFF | TGCGCCAGCAGCCCTCTCGGACAGCCCAGTGTTAATGAAAAACTGTTTTTT
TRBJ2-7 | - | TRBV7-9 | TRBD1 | CASSLDRQEQYF | TGTGCCAGCAGCTTGGACAGGCAAGAGCAGTACTTC
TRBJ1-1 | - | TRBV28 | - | CASRGQEVSTEAFF | TGTGCCAGCAGGGGCCAGGAGGTGAGCACTGAAGCTTTCTTT
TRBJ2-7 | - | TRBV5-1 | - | CASSLRDSTLYEQYF | TGCGCCAGCAGCCTGAGGGACTCAACCCTTTACGAGCAGTACTTC
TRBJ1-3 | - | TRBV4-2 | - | CASSQVLDTIYF | TGTGCCAGCAGCCAAGTTCTAGACACCATATATTTT
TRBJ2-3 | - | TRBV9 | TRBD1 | CASSVAEGAGADTQYF | TGTGCCAGCAGCGTAGCCGAGGGGGCCGGGGCAGATACGCAGTATTTT
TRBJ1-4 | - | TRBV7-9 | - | CASSLRGGNEKLFF | TGTGCCAGCAGCTTACGAGGAGGTAATGAAAAACTGTTTTTT
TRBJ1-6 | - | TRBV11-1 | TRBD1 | CASSSNRNPGQGNSPLHF | TGTGCCAGCAGCTCCAACCGAAACCCGGGACAGGGGAATTCACCCCTCCACTTT
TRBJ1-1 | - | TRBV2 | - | CASSELRQGNTEAFF | TGTGCCAGCAGTGAATTGCGTCAGGGGAACACTGAAGCTTTCTTT
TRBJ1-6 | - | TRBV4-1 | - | CASSPRGNSPLHF | TGCGCCAGCAGCCCAAGGGGGAATTCACCCCTCCACTTT
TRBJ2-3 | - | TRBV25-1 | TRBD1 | CASSDSGGITDTQYF | TGTGCCAGCAGTGATTCAGGGGGCATCACAGATACGCAGTATTTT
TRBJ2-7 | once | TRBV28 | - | CASRLARGGEQYF | TGTGCCAGCAGACTCGCCCGAGGTGGCGAGCAGTACTTC
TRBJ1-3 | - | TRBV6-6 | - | CASTGGDTIYF | TGTGCCAGCACGGGGGGGGACACCATATATTTT
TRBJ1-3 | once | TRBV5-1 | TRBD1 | CASSLEDRRVNTIYF | TGCGCCAGCAGCTTGGAGGACAGGAGGGTAAACACCATATATTTT
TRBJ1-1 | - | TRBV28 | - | CASSQTFEAFF | TGTGCCAGCAGCCAGACATTTGAAGCTTTCTTT
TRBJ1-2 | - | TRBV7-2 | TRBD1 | CASSARDRGSGYYGYTF | TGTGCCAGCAGCGCCCGGGACAGGGGCTCGGGGTACTATGGCTACACCTTC
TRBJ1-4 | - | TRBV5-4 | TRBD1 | CASSTTGALATNEKLFF | TGTGCCAGCAGCACGACAGGGGCCCTTGCAACTAATGAAAAACTGTTTTTT
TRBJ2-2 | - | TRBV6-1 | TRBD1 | CASSAQTGGQTGELFF | TGTGCCAGCAGTGCCCAGACAGGGGGGCAGACCGGGGAGCTGTTTTTT
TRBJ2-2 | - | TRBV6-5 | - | CASSYFRGTSGELFF | TGTGCCAGCAGTTACTTTAGGGGGACCTCCGGGGAGCTGTTTTTT
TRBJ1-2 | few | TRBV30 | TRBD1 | CAWTAGGGYTF | TGTGCCTGGACGGCAGGGGGTGGCTACACCTTC
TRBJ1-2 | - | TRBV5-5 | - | CASSLDVPAACTF | TGTGCCAGCAGCTTGGATGTCCCGGCGGCGTGTACCTTC
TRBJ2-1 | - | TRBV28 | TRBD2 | CASSLLSGAYNEQFF | TGTGCCAGCAGTTTACTCAGCGGGGCCTACAATGAGCAGTTCTTC